This TCR beta chain was recovered during a study of blood T cell repertoires in COVID-19. Clones were read by immunoSEQ multiplex PCR, and TCRdb kept only the in-frame ones, dropping some. The profile covers some 180,000 clones, with around 80% appearing a single time and roughly a fifth taken by the ten largest. Germline V CDR1 and CDR2: LNHDA, SQIVND (reference sequence). This CDR3 is built from 14 residues. V shed 5 bases, J shed 3 bases, and the junction held 5 bases outside the gene matches. The sample consisted of peripheral blood. This sequence originates from a woman in her sixties or seventies who had recovered from COVID-19. The chain recombines TRBV19 with TRBJ2-7, with 9 bases fitting TRBD1. CDR3 coding DNA: TGTGCCAGTAGTCCTGAGGGACAGGGCTACGAGCAGTACTTC. It specifies CASSPEGQGYEQYF. Drawing the rest from reference TRBV19 and TRBJ2-7, the complete variable domain is DGGITQSPKYLFRKEGQNVTLSCEQNLNHDAMYWYRQDPGQGLRLIYYSQIVNDFQKGDIAEGYSVSREKKESFPLTVTSAQKNPTAFYLCASSPEGQGYEQYFGPGTRLTVT.